The T cell receptor beta chain described here comes from a study of blood T cells in healthy people across ages. Primed by a sample-barcoded 5' primer and a J-beta primer mix, a second PCR proceeded for about 6 to 11 cycles. TCRdb passed the 5' RACE reads through MiXCR, listing each CDR3 protein once. The sample holds fewer than 950,000 distinct CDR3 sequences, 40% to 65% seen once. The CDR3 has 14 amino acids. Germline CDR1 SGHNT, CDR2 YYREEE (reference sequence). With regard to this clonotype: At one boundary the junction diverges from the germline segment, which might be a read error.

The clonotype originates from an elderly man in good health. The V and J genes are TRBV5-4 and TRBJ2-7, with 7 bases that match TRBD2. Sequenced sample: blood. CDR3 sequence: CVSSLGGEGYEQYF. In DNA, the CDR3 is TGTGTCAGCAGCCTGGGGGGGGAAGGCTACGAGCAGTACTTC.